This T cell receptor beta chain was captured in a study of blood T cell repertoires in COVID-19. Study overall: Samples of COVID-19 (acute and convalescent) were obtained from the United States, Italy and Spain. Nucleic acid was either cDNA or gDNA, and it came from T cells, B-cell-depleted T cells, or PBMCs.

Germline V gives CDR1 LNHDA, CDR2 SQIVND (reference sequence). Trimming took 7 bases from V and 8 from J; bases not matched to a gene: 13. This CDR3 has 17 residues. Original data processing: Nucleated cell number was recorded as an estimate derived from reference gene primer amplification. The repertoire was sequenced with immunoSEQ multiplex PCR; TCRdb's copy has only in-frame clones and lacks some. Clone size and V and J calls were adopted from that table, with D and trimming inferred from the DNA. Found here are around 88,000 clones, 90% of them singletons; the top ten hold around 1.6%. This clonotype was sampled from a man in his 60s with acute or convalescent COVID-19. V is TRBV19 and J is TRBJ2-1, with 14 bases identical to TRBD2. The specimen sequenced was peripheral blood. The CDR3 here is CASTPTVPGLAGDEQFF. Written as DNA, the CDR3 is TGTGCCAGTACCCCAACCGTTCCGGGACTAGCGGGAGATGAGCAGTTCTTC. The whole variable domain, filled in from reference TRBV19 and TRBJ2-1, reads DGGITQSPKYLFRKEGQNVTLSCEQNLNHDAMYWYRQDPGQGLRLIYYSQIVNDFQKGDIAEGYSVSREKKESFPLTVTSAQKNPTAFYLCASTPTVPGLAGDEQFFGPGTRLTVL.